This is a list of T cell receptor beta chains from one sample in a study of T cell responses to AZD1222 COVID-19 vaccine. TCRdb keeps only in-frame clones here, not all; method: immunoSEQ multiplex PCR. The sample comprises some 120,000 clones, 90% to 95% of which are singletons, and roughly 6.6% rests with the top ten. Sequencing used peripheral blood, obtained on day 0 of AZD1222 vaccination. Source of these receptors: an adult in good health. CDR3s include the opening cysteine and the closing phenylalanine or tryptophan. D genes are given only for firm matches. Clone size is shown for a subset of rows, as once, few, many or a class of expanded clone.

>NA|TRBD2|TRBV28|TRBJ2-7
CASSLAGSSYEQYF
TGTGCCAGCAGCCTAGCGGGATCTTCCTACGAGCAGTACTTC
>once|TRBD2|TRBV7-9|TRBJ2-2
CASPPGGSGRAPTGELFF
TGTGCCAGCCCTCCAGGAGGTAGCGGGAGGGCCCCCACCGGGGAGCTGTTTTTT
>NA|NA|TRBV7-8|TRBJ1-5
CASSSHGRVDQPQHF
TGTGCCAGCAGCTCCCATGGCAGGGTAGATCAGCCCCAGCATTTT
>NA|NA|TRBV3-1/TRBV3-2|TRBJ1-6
CASSQKRDSPLHF
TGTGCCAGCAGCCAAAAGAGGGATTCACCCCTCCACTTT
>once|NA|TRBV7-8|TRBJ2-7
CASSLVLGTPYEQYF
TGTGCCAGCAGCTTAGTGTTAGGGACACCTTACGAGCAGTACTTC
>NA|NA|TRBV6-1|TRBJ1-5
CASSEAGRGGNQPQHF
TGTGCCAGCAGTGAAGCCGGTAGGGGGGGCAATCAGCCCCAGCATTTT
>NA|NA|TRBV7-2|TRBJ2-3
CASSLTTTDTQYF
TGTGCCAGCAGCTTAACAACCACAGATACGCAGTATTTT
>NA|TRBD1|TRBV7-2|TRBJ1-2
CASSSTGGGYGYTF
TGTGCCAGCAGCTCGACAGGGGGTGGCTATGGCTACACCTTC
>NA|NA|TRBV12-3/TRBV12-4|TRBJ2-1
CASSFLNEQFF
TGTGCCAGCAGTTTCTTAAATGAGCAGTTCTTC
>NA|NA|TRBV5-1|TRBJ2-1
CASSLGFINAYNEQFF
TGCGCCAGCAGCTTAGGCTTTATCAACGCCTACAATGAGCAGTTCTTC
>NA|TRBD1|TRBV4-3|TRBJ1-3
CASSQDGTGTGNTIYF
TGCGCCAGCAGCCAAGATGGGACAGGGACTGGAAACACCATATATTTT
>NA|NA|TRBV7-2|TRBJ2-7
CASSLTLADAYEQYF
TGTGCCAGCAGCTTAACACTAGCAGACGCCTACGAGCAGTACTTC
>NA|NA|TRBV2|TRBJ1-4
CASSEQWFEKLFF
TGTGCCAGCAGTGAACAATGGTTTGAAAAACTGTTTTTT
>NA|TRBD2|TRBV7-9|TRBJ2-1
CASSKTSGGTYNEQFF
TGTGCCAGCAGCAAGACTAGCGGGGGGACCTACAATGAGCAGTTCTTC
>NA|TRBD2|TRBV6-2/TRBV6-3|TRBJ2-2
CASSRLAGVTGELFF
TGTGCCAGCAGTCGACTAGCGGGAGTGACCGGGGAGCTGTTTTTT
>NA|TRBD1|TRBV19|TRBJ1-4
CASHRQGRATNEKLFF
TGTGCCAGCCACCGACAGGGAAGGGCAACTAATGAAAAACTGTTTTTT
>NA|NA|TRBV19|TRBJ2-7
CASSPAPAYEQYF
TGTGCCAGTAGTCCCGCCCCGGCCTACGAGCAGTACTTC
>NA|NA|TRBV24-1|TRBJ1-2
CATRVLFYGYTF
TGTGCCACCAGAGTACTATTCTATGGCTACACCTTC
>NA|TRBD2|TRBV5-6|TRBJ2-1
CASSLLAGVGNEQFF
TGTGCCAGCAGCTTACTAGCGGGAGTGGGGAATGAGCAGTTCTTC
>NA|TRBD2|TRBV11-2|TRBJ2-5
CASSARTSGSYQETQYF
TGTGCCAGCAGCGCTCGGACTAGCGGGAGCTACCAAGAGACCCAGTACTTC
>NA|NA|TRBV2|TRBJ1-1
CARTQDQNTEAFF
TGTGCCAGGACACAGGACCAGAACACTGAAGCTTTCTTT
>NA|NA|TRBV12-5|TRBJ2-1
CASGFPYSAYNEQFF
TGTGCTAGTGGTTTCCCGTACTCCGCCTACAATGAGCAGTTCTTC
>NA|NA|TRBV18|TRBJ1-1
CASSSPRGVGRTEAFF
TGTGCCAGCTCATCACCGAGGGGGGTGGGACGCACTGAAGCTTTCTTT
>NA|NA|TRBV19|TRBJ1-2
CASSRQGGESNYGYTF
TGTGCCAGTAGTCGCCAGGGTGGGGAGTCCAACTATGGCTACACCTTC
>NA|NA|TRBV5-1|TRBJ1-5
CASSPGGESNQPQHF
TGCGCCAGCAGCCCCGGGGGGGAGAGCAATCAGCCCCAGCATTTT
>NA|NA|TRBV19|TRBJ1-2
CASSTHGQETVSAYGYTF
TGTGCCAGTAGTACACATGGGCAAGAAACAGTTTCGGCCTATGGCTACACCTTC
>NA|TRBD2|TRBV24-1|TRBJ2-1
CATSDSGRTSGRAINEQFF
TGTGCCACCAGTGATTCCGGGCGGACTAGCGGGAGGGCCATCAATGAGCAGTTCTTC
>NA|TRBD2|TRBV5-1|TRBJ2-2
CASSWETSGPTGAGELFF
TGCGCCAGCAGCTGGGAGACTAGCGGGCCGACCGGGGCCGGGGAGCTGTTTTTT
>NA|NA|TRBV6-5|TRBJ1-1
CASSHVPSMNTEAFF
TGTGCCAGCTCCCACGTCCCTAGCATGAACACTGAAGCTTTCTTT
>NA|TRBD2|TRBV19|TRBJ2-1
CASTGWPGLAGPNEQFF
TGTGCCAGTACCGGGTGGCCGGGGCTAGCGGGACCCAATGAGCAGTTCTTC
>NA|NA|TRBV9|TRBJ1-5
CASSVADNQPQHF
TGTGCCAGCAGCGTAGCCGACAATCAGCCCCAGCATTTT
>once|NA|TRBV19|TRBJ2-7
CAVSAAAWSYEQYF
TGTGCCGTTTCGGCAGCGGCATGGTCCTACGAGCAGTACTTC
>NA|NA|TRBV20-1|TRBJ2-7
CSASFRMATYEQYF
TGCAGTGCTAGTTTCAGGATGGCCACCTACGAGCAGTACTTC
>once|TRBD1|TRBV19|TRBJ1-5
CASSFSGRTGNSNQPQHF
TGTGCCAGTAGTTTTTCAGGACGGACAGGGAACAGCAATCAGCCCCAGCATTTT
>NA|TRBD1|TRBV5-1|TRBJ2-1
CASSITGTGVGNEQFF
TGCGCCAGCAGCATTACCGGGACAGGGGTTGGAAATGAGCAGTTCTTC
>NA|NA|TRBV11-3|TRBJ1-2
CASSLLPGSHNYGYTF
TGTGCCAGCAGCTTGCTGCCAGGGAGCCACAACTATGGCTACACCTTC